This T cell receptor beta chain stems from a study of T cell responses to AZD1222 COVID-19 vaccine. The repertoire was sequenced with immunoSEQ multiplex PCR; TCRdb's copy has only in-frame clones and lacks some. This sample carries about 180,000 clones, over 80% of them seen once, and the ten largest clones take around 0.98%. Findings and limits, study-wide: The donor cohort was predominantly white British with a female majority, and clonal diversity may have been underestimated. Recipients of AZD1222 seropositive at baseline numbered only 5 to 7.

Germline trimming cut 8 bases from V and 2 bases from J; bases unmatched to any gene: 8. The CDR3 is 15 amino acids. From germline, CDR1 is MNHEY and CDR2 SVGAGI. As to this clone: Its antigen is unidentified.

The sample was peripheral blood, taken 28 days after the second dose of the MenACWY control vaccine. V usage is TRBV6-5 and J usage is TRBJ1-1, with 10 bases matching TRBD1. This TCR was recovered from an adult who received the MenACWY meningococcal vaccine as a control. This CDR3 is CASLVDRGFNTEAFF. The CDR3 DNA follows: TGTGCCAGCCTCGTGGACAGGGGGTTCAACACTGAAGCTTTCTTT.